This TCR beta chain was retrieved from a study of identifying expanded T cells in peripheral blood. Germline CDR1 is SQVTM and CDR2 is ANQGSEA. The CDR3 is 14 residues long. V was cut by 5 bases and J by 4 bases, with 17 bases left in between. Produced via immunoSEQ multiplex PCR; TCRdb's table is partial and in-frame only. The sample gives about 86,000 clones, approximately 85% of which show up once; approximately 4.5% is in the top ten. The sequence derives from a person aged 18 to 75 in good health. The sample taken for sequencing was blood. The gene calls are TRBV29-1 and TRBJ2-5; D is possibly TRBD1 (5 bases). The CDR3 loop reads CSVTFWRQTETQYF. CDR3 DNA sequence: TGCAGCGTTACCTTCTGGAGACAGACAGAGACCCAGTACTTC. Complete variable domain (other parts from reference TRBV29-1 and TRBJ2-5): SAVISQKPSRDICQRGTSLTIQCQVDSQVTMMFWYRQQPGQSLTLIATANQGSEATYESGFVIDKFPISRPNLTFSTLTVSNMSPEDSSIYLCSVTFWRQTETQYFGPGTRLLVL.